One and the same sample provided the 7 T cell receptor beta chains below, sequenced in a study of blood T cell repertoires in COVID-19 (dated by TCRdb to 2018 to 2021). The receptor library was made with the immunoSEQ multiplex PCR assay. TCRdb limited this immuneACCESS table to in-frame rearrangements with V and J called. A share of clones is missing; checked studies link under half to unresolved V genes, and the rest is unexplained. The sample data list tens of thousands of clones, and about four fifths of these were observed just once. About 14% of the sample is taken by the ten largest. Sequencing used peripheral blood. These TCRs come from a man between 45 and 60 years old with active or convalescent COVID-19.

This clone was found a few times. The chain has TRBV9 and TRBJ1-1; D is perhaps TRBD1 (6 bases). Germline assignment: CDR1 SGDLS and CDR2 YYNGEE. V was clipped by 3 bases and J by 4 bases, with 19 bases between them. The CDR3 runs 16 residues. The CDR3: CASSARREGGGTEAFF. DNA of the CDR3: TGTGCCAGCAGCGCGAGACGTGAGGGAGGGGGCACTGAAGCTTTCTTT.

The chain combines TRBV5-1 with TRBJ2-3; 8 nucleotides line up with TRBD1. Germline V CDR1 and CDR2: SGHRS, YFSETQ. The length of the CDR3 is 15 residues. V lost 1 base, J lost 2 bases, and 3 bases stayed unmatched. The CDR3 DNA sequence: TGCGCCAGCAGCTTGCAGGGGGCCAACACAGATACGCAGTATTTT. Translating gives CASSLQGANTDTQYF. The full variable domain, in which reference TRBV5-1 and TRBJ2-3 provide the parts outside the CDR3, is KAGVTQTPRYLIKTRGQQVTLSCSPISGHRSVSWYQQTPGQGLQFLFEYFSETQRNKGNFPGRFSGRQFSNSRSEMNVSTLELGDSALYLCASSLQGANTDTQYFGPGTRLTVL.

V is TRBV5-1 and J is TRBJ2-2; 10 bases map to TRBD1. Germline-derived CDR1 and CDR2 are SGHRS and YFSETQ. The CDR3 is made up of 15 amino acids. Trimming cost V 4 bases and J 6 bases; bases outside gene matches: 6. The CDR3 is CASSLRDRGPGELFF. The CDR3 DNA sequence: TGCGCCAGCAGCCTCCGGGACAGGGGCCCCGGGGAGCTGTTTTTT.

This chain connects TRBV3-1 (or the pseudogene TRBV3-2) to TRBJ2-5; 8 bases are shared with TRBD2. Germline-derived CDR1 and CDR2 are LGHDT and YNNKEL (reference sequence). The junction had 10 bases not matched to a gene; V was cut back by 3 bases and J by 7 bases. The CDR3 is 15 amino acids. In nucleotides, the CDR3 is TGTGCCAGCAGCCAGGCTGGCGGGGGGACGGGGACCCAGTACTTC. This codes for CASSQAGGGTGTQYF.

This clone appeared a single time. This chain links TRBV12-5 with TRBJ1-1, with unresolved D. CDR1 and CDR2 (germline): LGHNT, FRNRAP. With 8 bases removed from V and 1 base from J, the gap between germline ends came to 5 bases. The CDR3 extends over 11 amino acids. The CDR3 nucleotides are TGTGCTAGTACTGGGAACACTGAAGCTTTCTTT. Its translation is CASTGNTEAFF. Filled out from reference TRBV12-5 and TRBJ1-1, the complete variable domain reads DARVTQTPRHKVTEMGQEVTMRCQPILGHNTVFWYRQTMMQGLELLAYFRNRAPLDDSGMPKDRFSAEMPDATLATLKIQPSEPRDSAVYFCASTGNTEAFFGQGTRLTVV.

This clone was seen just once. J is TRBJ1-1 and V is TRBV3-1 (or the pseudogene TRBV3-2); D is perhaps TRBD1 (6 bases). CDR1 LGHDT and CDR2 YNNKEL come from the germline V gene (reference sequence). The CDR3 runs 15 residues. The V end lost 5 bases, the J end lost 1 base, and 14 bases lay between the germline ends. The DNA of the CDR3 is TGTGCCAGCAGCACCCAGGGGTTACGGAACACTGAAGCTTTCTTT. Translating gives CASSTQGLRNTEAFF.

The chain uses TRBV6-1 and TRBJ2-1, with 7 bases aligning to TRBD2. V lost 3 bases, J lost 3 bases, and 8 bases stayed unmatched. This CDR3 contains 16 residues. The V gene's germline CDR1 is MNHNS and CDR2 SASEGT. The CDR3 DNA follows: TGTGCCAGCAGTGAGGAGGGAGGGAACGGCTACAATGAGCAGTTCTTC. Its translation: CASSEEGGNGYNEQFF.